This entry describes one T cell receptor beta chain. Its cognate antigen has yet to be identified. No much larger clonotype is one base removed from it; base qualities were not supplied. Libraries were built with the immunoSEQ multiplex PCR assay. TCRdb retrieved this table from immuneACCESS and kept in-frame rearrangements only. Not all clones are present; in checked studies, unresolved V genes account for under half, and no reason is known for the remainder. For this sample the table gives 150,000 to 200,000 clones, of which roughly 88% were detected only once. The leading ten clones occupy approximately 1.7% of the sample. The sample belongs to a study of control samples from healthy donors and cancer patients (dated by TCRdb to 2018 to 2021). Measured from the cysteine to the phenylalanine, the CDR3 is 17 residues long. Kept here is only the CDR3 DNA, which spans 51 bases and is read in frame from base 1. CDR1 and CDR2 are drawn from the germline V gene: SGHRS, YFSETQ. Ends trimmed: V by 0 bases, J by 2 bases; bases unmatched to a gene: 6.

Sequencing was carried out using blood. The clonotype was recovered from a man between 18 and 29 years old in good health. The V and J genes are TRBV5-1 and TRBJ2-3, with 10 bases matching TRBD2. The CDR3 amino acid sequence is: CASSLGGTSVLTDTQYF. The DNA sequence follows: TGCGCCAGCAGCTTGGGAGGGACTAGCGTACTCACAGATACGCAGTATTTT.